This entry concerns a single T cell receptor (beta chain). Germline values: CDR1 SGHTA, CDR2 FQGTGA. The CDR3 contains 16 residues. With 0 bases clipped from V and 9 bases from J, the junction kept 9 bases outside the gene matches. The data were taken from a study of blood T cell repertoires in COVID-19. Profiled with immunoSEQ multiplex PCR; TCRdb holds only in-frame clones, not every one. The sample contains 30,000 or so clones, around 89% of which appear only once. This receptor was obtained from a human donor in a cohort sampled during active COVID-19. The chain joins TRBV7-3 to TRBJ2-1; 9 bases map to TRBD2. Sequencing was done on a sample of peripheral blood. This chain's CDR3 is CASSLTVAGARGEQFF. CDR3 DNA: TGTGCCAGCAGCTTAACGGTAGCGGGGGCCAGGGGTGAGCAGTTCTTC.